Shown below are 24 T cell receptor beta chains from a single sample sequenced in a study of early T cells in non-severe SARS-CoV-2 infection. TCRdb redid the calling of the 5' RACE reads with MiXCR, one entry per CDR3 protein. This table has tens of thousands of distinct CDR3 sequences, 7.5% to 9% appearing once. The sequences come from whole blood, collected at baseline. The receptors were gathered from an adult who was a healthcare worker with PCR-confirmed SARS-CoV-2 infection or an uninfected control (not recorded which).

Ten or more counts support this clonotype. CDR3 sequence reads: CASSLDRLRGSGRGYTF. DNA of the CDR3: TGTGCCAGCAGCTTAGACCGGCTCCGTGGCAGCGGTCGTGGCTACACCTTC. The chain links TRBV11-2 to TRBJ1-2; unclear D gene. Germline CDR1 reads SGHAT; CDR2 reads FQNNGV. V was cut by 0 bases and J by 7 bases, with 21 bases left in between. The CDR3 loop spans 17 amino acids.

This clonotype was recorded many times. This chain connects TRBV7-2 to TRBJ2-3, with 13 bases that match TRBD2. The trim removed 4 bases at V and 2 bases at J, leaving 12 bases unmatched. Germline V gene data show CDR1 as SGHTA and CDR2 as FQGNSA. CDR3 length: 19 residues. DNA for the CDR3: TGTGCCAGCAGCTCGTGGACTAGCGGGGGAAGGGCCTTCACAGATACGCAGTATTTT. Translating gives CASSSWTSGGRAFTDTQYF.

There are many counts of this clonotype. CDR3 loop: CASSIRQGGYTF. The CDR3 coding sequence is TGTGCCAGCAGTATACGACAGGGAGGCTACACCTTC. The rearrangement links TRBV28 to TRBJ1-2; TRBD1 matches at 7 bases. Germline V gives CDR1 MDHEN, CDR2 SYDVKM. CDR3 length: 12 amino acids. Germline trimming cut 5 bases from V and 8 bases from J; bases unmatched to any gene: 5.

This clonotype was seen a few times. CDR3 in amino acids: CASSLAVSGGSNNEQFF. The CDR3 nucleotides are TGTGCCAGCAGCTTAGCGGTTTCCGGGGGCAGTAACAATGAGCAGTTCTTC. The V call is TRBV7-9, the J call TRBJ2-1, with D perhaps matching TRBD1 or TRBD2 (6 bases each). Germline values: CDR1 SEHNR, CDR2 FQNEAQ (reference sequence). The V gene lost 0 bases and the J gene lost 5 bases, with 17 bases spanning the gap. The CDR3 length is 17 residues.

Remarks on this clonotype: Germline is not matched at one junction end, which may reflect a read error. V is TRBV5-5 and J is TRBJ2-2, with 14 bases matching TRBD2. The germline CDR1 and CDR2 sequences are SGHKS and YYEKEE (reference sequence). The CDR3 covers 16 residues. DNA of the CDR3: TGTGCCAGCAGCCCTCCGGGACTAGCGGGGGCCGGAGAGCTGTTTTTT. Translated: CASSPPGLAGAGELFF.

V gene TRBV28 combines with J gene TRBJ2-7, with TRBD2 matching over 14 bases. The CDR3 runs to 14 residues. Germline V CDR1 and CDR2: MDHEN, SYDVKM. Trimming removed 6 bases from V and 2 bases from J; junction bases left unmatched: 0. CDR3 residues: CASRTSGRAYEQYF. The CDR3 region has the DNA TGTGCCAGCAGGACTAGCGGGAGGGCCTACGAGCAGTACTTC.

This clonotype showed up many times. CDR3 DNA sequence: TGTGCCAGCAGTTTTTTTGGGAGTCAGCCCCAGCATTTT. This translates into CASSFFGSQPQHF. The rearrangement uses TRBV12-3 or TRBV12-4 and TRBJ1-5, with D uncertain. With 3 bases removed from V and 6 bases from J, the gap between germline ends came to 9 bases. This CDR3 is built from 13 residues.

In this sample, this clonotype turned up a few times. The rearrangement uses TRBV30 and TRBJ2-3; TRBD2 aligns across 9 bases. J was trimmed by 2 bases and V by 3 bases; bases with no gene match: 3. Germline CDR1 reads GTSNPN; CDR2 reads SVGIG (reference sequence). The CDR3 covers 14 residues. CDR3 in amino acids: CAWRLAGTTDTQYF. DNA of the CDR3: TGTGCCTGGAGACTAGCGGGTACCACAGATACGCAGTATTTT.

The chain employs TRBV20-1 and TRBJ2-1, with D possibly TRBD2 on 6 matching bases. Trimming took off 6 bases at V and 2 bases at J, with 17 bases between the two ends. Germline V gene sequence: CDR1 DFQATT, CDR2 SNEGSKA (reference sequence). The CDR3 runs 15 residues. CDR3 region: CSAPTLAATYNEQFF. CDR3 bases: TGCAGTGCCCCAACACTAGCTGCGACCTACAATGAGCAGTTCTTC.

This clonotype has more than one count but fewer than ten. The rearrangement links TRBV27 to TRBJ2-1, with D perhaps TRBD2 (6 bases). The V and J ends lost 8 bases and 0 bases respectively, with 14 bases between them. Germline V lookup: CDR1 MNHEY, CDR2 SMNVEV (reference sequence). This CDR3 is 15 amino acids long. The CDR3 loop is CASALGGSSYNEQFF. Written as DNA, the CDR3 is TGTGCCAGCGCCCTCGGAGGGAGCTCCTACAATGAGCAGTTCTTC.

This clonotype came up a few times. This chain connects TRBV7-2 to TRBJ1-2, with TRBD1 matching 8 bases. CDR1 SGHTA and CDR2 FQGNSA come from the germline V gene. Trimming removed 1 base from V and 1 base from J; junction bases left unmatched: 2. The CDR3 is 15 amino acids. Here the CDR3 DNA reads TGTGCCAGCAGCTTAGGAGGACAGGGTAACTATGGCTACACCTTC. Translation gives CASSLGGQGNYGYTF.

V is TRBV7-9 and J is TRBJ1-1; D unclear. The CDR3 has 14 amino acids. Germline loops: CDR1 SEHNR, CDR2 FQNEAQ (reference sequence). With 5 bases removed from V and 4 bases from J, the gap between germline ends came to 14 bases. CDR3 coding DNA: TGTGCCAGCAGCCCGCGCCGGGGAGGCACTGAAGCTTTCTTT. It specifies CASSPRRGGTEAFF.

The genes are TRBV12-3 or TRBV12-4 and TRBJ2-1; D is perhaps TRBD1 (6 bases). There are 11 residues in the CDR3. Trimming cost V 4 bases and J 13 bases, with 11 bases left between them. In nucleotides, the CDR3 is TGTGCCAGCAGTTCGGGACACCACCAGTTCTTC. Translating it yields CASSSGHHQFF.

The J gene is TRBJ2-1, the V gene TRBV5-1, with a weak D call TRBD2 (6 bases). This CDR3 is 16 amino acids long. The germline CDR1 and CDR2 sequences are SGHRS and YFSETQ. Trimming took 4 bases from V and 4 from J, leaving 18 bases between them. CDR3 nucleotide sequence: TGCGCCAGCAGCCCACCCGGCGGGACGGCTTACAATGAGCAGTTCTTC. It codes for CASSPPGGTAYNEQFF. Supplemented by reference TRBV5-1 and TRBJ2-1, the full variable domain reads KAGVTQTPRYLIKTRGQQVTLSCSPISGHRSVSWYQQTPGQGLQFLFEYFSETQRNKGNFPGRFSGRQFSNSRSEMNVSTLELGDSALYLCASSPPGGTAYNEQFFGPGTRLTVL.

This clonotype was recorded many times. The chain combines TRBV27 with TRBJ2-4; D uncertain. Germline loops: CDR1 MNHEY, CDR2 SMNVEV (reference sequence). This CDR3 spans 15 amino acids. Trimming took off 4 bases at V and 2 bases at J, with 12 bases between the two ends. The CDR3 sequence: CASSSRLTSKNIQYF. CDR3 in DNA: TGTGCCAGCAGTTCTCGACTTACGTCCAAAAACATTCAGTACTTC.

The V gene is TRBV12-3 or TRBV12-4, the J gene TRBJ2-2; D remains ambiguous. This CDR3 comprises 14 residues. V gave up 1 base and J gave up 5 bases, with 8 bases separating them. CDR3 nucleotide sequence: TGTGCCAGCAGTTTAGGGACCGAAACCGGGGAGCTGTTTTTT. Its translation: CASSLGTETGELFF.

The chain joins TRBV4-1 to TRBJ2-7; 8 positions agree with TRBD2. Trimming took 6 bases from V and 5 from J; bases not matched to a gene: 18. The CDR3 runs to 17 residues. From germline, CDR1 is MGHRA and CDR2 YSYEKL. The CDR3 spells CASSQRPLGLESHEQYF. In nucleotides, the CDR3 is TGCGCCAGCAGTCAGAGACCCCTGGGACTAGAATCCCACGAGCAGTACTTC.

This clonotype turned up a few times. This sequence joins TRBV12-3 or TRBV12-4 and TRBJ2-1; TRBD2 aligns across 8 bases. V was clipped by 5 bases and J by 10 bases; unmatched bases: 13. This CDR3 has 15 amino acids. CDR3 bases: TGTGCCAGCAGTCTCGGGACTAGATCTGTTTACGAGCAGTTCTTC. Amino acid sequence: CASSLGTRSVYEQFF.

This sequence joins TRBV20-1 and TRBJ2-5, with a tentative D call TRBD1 (6 bases). The germline V gene encodes CDR1 DFQATT and CDR2 SNEGSKA (reference sequence). Trimming removed 5 bases from V and 1 base from J, with 14 bases in between. This CDR3 is built from 14 residues. The CDR3 coding sequence is TGCAGTGCTGTCAATTGGGGGCTCCAAGAGACCCAGTACTTC. Translated, it gives CSAVNWGLQETQYF.

This clonotype was detected many times. The chain uses TRBV5-4 and TRBJ2-1; 8 bases align to TRBD2. From germline, CDR1 is SGHNT and CDR2 YYREEE (reference sequence). The CDR3 spans 16 residues. V was clipped by 2 bases and J by 2 bases; unmatched bases: 6. CDR3 bases: TGTGCCAGCAGCTTAGGCGGGGGGCTTACCTACAATGAGCAGTTCTTC. Its translation: CASSLGGGLTYNEQFF.

In this sample, this clonotype turned up a few times. As DNA, the CDR3 is TGTGCCAGCAGTAGTAGCGGGGGAGATTACAATGAGCAGTTCTTC. Amino acid sequence: CASSSSGGDYNEQFF. The chain joins TRBV6-4 to TRBJ2-1, with 9 nucleotides matching TRBD2. The V gene's germline CDR1 is MRHNA and CDR2 SNTAGT. The CDR3 length is 15 residues. V was clipped by 5 bases and J by 4 bases; unmatched bases: 6.

The CDR3 region has the DNA TGTGCCAGCTTGGACAGACTCACAGATACGCAGTATTTT. It translates to CASLDRLTDTQYF. This chain joins TRBV3-1 and TRBJ2-3; a weak D match, TRBD1 (6 bases). This CDR3 region has 13 residues. Trimming removed 8 bases at V and 2 bases at J, with 11 bases between. CDR1 is LGHDT, CDR2 YNNKEL, per germline (reference sequence).

This clonotype was counted a few times. V usage is TRBV12-3 or TRBV12-4 and J usage is TRBJ1-5; 8 nucleotides match TRBD1. The CDR3 extends over 16 amino acids. V trimming: 3 bases; J trimming: 3 bases; junction bases outside the gene matches: 7. The CDR3 loop is CASSFSGRGHNQPQHF. In nucleotides, the CDR3 is TGTGCCAGCAGTTTTAGCGGCAGGGGGCACAATCAGCCCCAGCATTTT.

This clonotype has ten or more counts. The chain has TRBV4-1 and TRBJ1-2, with D maybe TRBD1 (6 bases). Between the trimmed V and J ends, which lost 6 bases and 5 bases, there was a span of 19 bases. The germline gives CDR1 MGHRA, CDR2 YSYEKL. CDR3 length equals 15 residues. Here the CDR3 DNA reads TGCGCCAGCAGTCCGGAGGGGGTTTCTTTATATGGCTACACCTTC. Its translation is CASSPEGVSLYGYTF.